This T cell receptor beta chain comes out of a study of graft-versus-host responses after intestinal transplantation. Libraries were prepared by immunoSEQ multiplex PCR; TCRdb keeps only in-frame clonotypes and omits some of them. This sample has 60,000 to 75,000 clones, with 89% found just once. Investigators treated the graft tissue so that it released intraepithelial and lamina propria lymphocytes. The input for sequencing was ileum tissue, taken about 350 days after transplant. This receptor was taken from a human patient who received an intestinal transplant, so some T cells may come from the graft donor.

The CDR3 spells CASSPGYYGYTF. The DNA of the CDR3 is TGTGCCAGCTCACCAGGGTACTATGGCTACACCTTC. The chain has TRBV18 and TRBJ1-2; D remains unclear. Germline-derived CDR1 and CDR2 are KGHSH and LQKENI. The CDR3 totals 12 residues. The V end lost 2 bases, the J end lost 3 bases, and 4 bases lay between the germline ends.